The 2 T cell receptor beta chains below come from one sample, sequenced in a study of T cells in Graves' hyperthyroidism and ophthalmopathy. Amplified TCR beta CDR3 regions derived from RNA transcripts. Initially, a first-round RT-PCR of the TCR CDR3 employed the HTBI primer set. TCRdb reprocessed the multiplex PCR reads via MiXCR and lists one record per CDR3 protein. The sample has 300,000 to 450,000 distinct CDR3 sequences, about a sixth seen once. The sequenced sample was blood. All receptors come from a woman aged 25-40 years with Graves' hyperthyroidism that later progressed to Graves' ophthalmopathy.

The chain carries TRBV28 and TRBJ2-1; D unresolved. V was trimmed by 3 bases and J by 0 bases, leaving 6 bases between them. The CDR3 has 14 amino acids. Germline loops: CDR1 MDHEN, CDR2 SYDVKM. The DNA of the CDR3 is TGTGCCAGCAGTTTCGACTCCTCCTACAATGAGCAGTTCTTC. This translates into CASSFDSSYNEQFF.

In this sample, this clonotype turned up many times. The chain links TRBV25-1 to TRBJ1-6; D uncertain. Trimming pared 1 base from V and 6 bases from J, leaving 16 bases between. Germline V gene lookup returns CDR1 MGHDK and CDR2 SYGVNS. CDR3 length: 17 residues. CDR3 DNA sequence: TGTGCCAGCAGTGAATTGGCGGTACAGACCATTAATTCACCCCTCCACTTT. It encodes CASSELAVQTINSPLHF.